Presented here are 9 T cell receptor beta chains from one specimen sequenced in a study. TRBV12-4/TRBJ1-2 clonotypes were amplified with adaptor-ligated barcode primers. TCRdb analysed the multiplex PCR reads with MiXCR anew, one entry per CDR3 protein. The repertoire holds 500 to 650 distinct CDR3 sequences, with approximately 3.5% as singletons. Specimen: naive CD4+ T cells sorted from blood. As for subset: naive CD4+ T cells, CD4+CD45RA+CD25-. These receptors originate from a female donor with breast cancer.

This clonotype showed up many times. CDR3: CASSLDQGKSGYTF. The CDR3 DNA reads TGTGCCAGCAGTTTAGACCAGGGGAAGAGTGGCTACACCTTC. The chain links TRBV12-3 or TRBV12-4 to TRBJ1-2; TRBD1 is a possible D gene (6 bases). This CDR3 comprises 14 residues. Trimming took off 1 base at V and 7 bases at J, with 13 bases between the two ends.

This clonotype occurred many times. This chain connects TRBV12-3 or TRBV12-4 to TRBJ1-2; the match to TRBD1 covers 7 bases. V shed 6 bases, J shed 1 base, and the junction held 11 bases outside the gene matches. The CDR3 runs to 16 residues. As DNA, the CDR3 is TGTGCCAGCAGGATCCGAAAGGGACAGAATAACTATGGCTACACCTTC. Translation gives CASRIRKGQNNYGYTF.

This clonotype counts as medium-sized. The chain uses TRBV12-3 or TRBV12-4 and TRBJ1-2; D remains unclear. This CDR3 region has 11 residues. In DNA, the CDR3 is TGTGCGAGGGAAAAGGGAGAGGACTACACCTTC. As protein: CAREKGEDYTF.

This clonotype is labeled medium-sized (0.01 to 0.1%). The chain has TRBV12-3 or TRBV12-4 and TRBJ1-2; 9 bases fit TRBD1. V shed 5 bases, J shed 4 bases, and the junction held 5 bases outside the gene matches. The CDR3 loop spans 14 amino acids. The CDR3 region has the DNA TGTGCCAGCAGTCCGAGGACAGGGGCCTATGGCTACACCTTC. This encodes CASSPRTGAYGYTF.

This clonotype is large. The rearrangement links TRBV12-3 or TRBV12-4 to TRBJ1-2, with no clear D. With 6 bases removed from V and 8 bases from J, the gap between germline ends came to 10 bases. The CDR3 length is 11 residues. The CDR3 loop is CASSPRSGYTF. DNA of the CDR3: TGTGCCAGCAGCCCCAGGAGCGGCTACACCTTC.

In its sample, this clonotype ranks as medium-sized (0.01 to 0.1%). This chain links TRBV12-3 or TRBV12-4 with TRBJ1-2, with 10 bases aligning to TRBD1. The CDR3 length is 14 residues. The trim removed 6 bases at V and 2 bases at J, leaving 3 bases unmatched. Here the CDR3 reads CASRSGQGNYGYTF. As DNA, the CDR3 is TGTGCCAGCAGATCGGGACAGGGGAACTATGGCTACACCTTC.

Sample share makes this clonotype medium-sized. J is TRBJ1-2 and V is TRBV12-3 or TRBV12-4; D may be TRBD1 (5 bases). The V gene lost 8 bases and the J gene lost 8 bases, with 12 bases spanning the gap. The CDR3 consists of 11 residues. The CDR3 is CASGGGVGYTF. The CDR3 DNA reads as TGTGCCAGCGGCGGAGGGGTCGGCTACACCTTC.

This clonotype is medium-sized in the sample. The chain links TRBV12-3 or TRBV12-4 to TRBJ1-2, with 9 bases lining up with TRBD1. This CDR3 contains 15 residues. V shed 3 bases, J shed 0 bases, and the junction held 2 bases outside the gene matches. DNA for the CDR3: TGTGCCAGCAGTTTTCGGGACAGGGCTAACTATGGCTACACCTTC. Translated, it gives CASSFRDRANYGYTF.

This clonotype is medium-sized within its sample. The chain joins TRBV12-3 or TRBV12-4 to TRBJ1-2; D remains unclear. V lost 6 bases to trimming and J lost 4 bases, with 9 bases between them. The CDR3 extends over 12 amino acids. In nucleotides, the CDR3 is TGTGCCAGCAGCGGAGGTTTCTATGGCTACACCTTC. This translates into CASSGGFYGYTF.